This is a list of T cell receptor beta chains from one sample in a study of beta chain features in type 1 diabetes. The repertoire was sequenced with immunoSEQ multiplex PCR; TCRdb's copy has only in-frame clones and lacks some. This sample has about 370,000 clones, with roughly 15% found just once. The material sequenced was naive CD4+ T cells from blood. The receptors originated from a woman aged 18-30 years in good health. The CDR3 runs from the conserved cysteine through the conserved F or W. The D gene is left open where the match is weak. The size of a clone is reported for some rows only, either as once, few or many, or as a class for expanded clones.

clone_size j_call v_call d_call cdr3_nt cdr3_aa
- TRBJ2-2 TRBV30 TRBD2 TGTGCCTGGAGTCCTATCGGATTACTAGCGGGAGGGCCCTCGGGCACCGGGGAGCTGTTTTTT CAWSPIGLLAGGPSGTGELFF
few TRBJ2-7 TRBV14 TRBD1 TGTGCCAGCAGCCATTTCCACGAGACAGGGATTAGCTCCTACGAGCAGTACTTC CASSHFHETGISSYEQYF
few TRBJ2-4 TRBV4-3 TRBD2 TGCGCCAGCAGCCAAGGAGCGGGGGCCCTAGCCAAAAACATTCAGTACTTC CASSQGAGALAKNIQYF
few TRBJ2-7 TRBV27 - TGTGCCAGCAGTTTAACAGGGCCCCTCGAGCAGTACTTC CASSLTGPLEQYF
few TRBJ2-7 TRBV28 TRBD2 TGTGCCAGCAGGTATTCCGGGACTAGCTACGAGCAGTACTTC CASRYSGTSYEQYF
few TRBJ2-2 TRBV4-1 - TGCGCCAGCAGCCATGTTAGCACCGGGGAGCTGTTTTTT CASSHVSTGELFF
few TRBJ2-2 TRBV30 TRBD2 TGTGCCTGGAGTGGACCTAGCGGGAGGATCACCGGGGAGCTGTTTTTT CAWSGPSGRITGELFF
few TRBJ2-5 TRBV5-6 TRBD2 TGTGCCAGCAGCTTTCGGAGTAGCGGGAGTTTAGCAGAGACCCAGTACTTC CASSFRSSGSLAETQYF
- TRBJ2-2 TRBV5-1 TRBD1 TGCGCCAGCGAGGGACAGGGGTTTGGCACCGGGGAGCTGTTTTTT CASEGQGFGTGELFF
few TRBJ2-6 TRBV5-4 - TGTGCCAGCAGCTTGGACAGGGCCGGGTCTGGGGCCAACGTCCTGACTTTC CASSLDRAGSGANVLTF
few TRBJ2-7 TRBV27 - TGTGCCAGCAGTTTAATACAGCTGAGCGAGCAGTACTTC CASSLIQLSEQYF
- TRBJ2-6 TRBV29-1 - TGCAGCGCTTCCTCTGGGGCCAACGTCCTGACTTTC CSASSGANVLTF
- TRBJ2-7 TRBV10-3 TRBD2 TGTGCCATCAGTGAGACTAGCGGGAGCTCCTACGAGCAGTACTTC CAISETSGSSYEQYF
once TRBJ1-1 TRBV11-3 TRBD1 TGTGCCAGCGGAGACAGGGTGAACACTGAAGCTTTCTTT CASGDRVNTEAFF
- TRBJ1-4 TRBV30 TRBD1 TGTGCCTCTACCCGGGACAGAAATGAAAAACTGTTTTTT CASTRDRNEKLFF